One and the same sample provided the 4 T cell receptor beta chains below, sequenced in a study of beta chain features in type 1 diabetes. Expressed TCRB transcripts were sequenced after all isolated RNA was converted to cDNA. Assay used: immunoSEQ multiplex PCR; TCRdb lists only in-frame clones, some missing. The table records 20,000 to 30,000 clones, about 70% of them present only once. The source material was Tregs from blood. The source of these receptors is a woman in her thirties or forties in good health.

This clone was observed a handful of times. CDR3 coding DNA: TGTGCCAGCAGCGCCTCAGGTCCTGAAGCTTTCTTT. Residues: CASSASGPEAFF. The J gene is TRBJ1-1, the V gene TRBV7-8; D ambiguous. Germline CDR1 reads SGHVS; CDR2 reads FQNEAQ. There are 12 residues in the CDR3. V lost 5 bases and J lost 6, with 10 bases in between.

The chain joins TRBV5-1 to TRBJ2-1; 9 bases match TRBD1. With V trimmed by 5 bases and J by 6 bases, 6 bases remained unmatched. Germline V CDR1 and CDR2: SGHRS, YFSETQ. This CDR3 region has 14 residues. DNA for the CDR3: TGCGCCAGCAGAATCGGGGACAGGGCCAATGAGCAGTTCTTC. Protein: CASRIGDRANEQFF. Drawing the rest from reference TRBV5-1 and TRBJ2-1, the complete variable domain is KAGVTQTPRYLIKTRGQQVTLSCSPISGHRSVSWYQQTPGQGLQFLFEYFSETQRNKGNFPGRFSGRQFSNSRSEMNVSTLELGDSALYLCASRIGDRANEQFFGPGTRLTVL.

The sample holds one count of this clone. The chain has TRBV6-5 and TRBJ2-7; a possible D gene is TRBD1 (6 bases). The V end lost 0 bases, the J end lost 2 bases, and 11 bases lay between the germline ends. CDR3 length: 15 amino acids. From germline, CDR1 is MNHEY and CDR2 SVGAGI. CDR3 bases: TGTGCCAGCAGTTACTCTCGCAGGGGCACCTACGAGCAGTACTTC. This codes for CASSYSRRGTYEQYF.

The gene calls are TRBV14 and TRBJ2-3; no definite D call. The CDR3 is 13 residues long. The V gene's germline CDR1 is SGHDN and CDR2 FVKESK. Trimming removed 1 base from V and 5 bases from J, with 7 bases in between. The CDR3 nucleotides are TGTGCCAGCAGCCAAGTGAACAGAGATACGCAGTATTTT. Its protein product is CASSQVNRDTQYF.